One T cell receptor (beta chain) is described in this entry. CDR3 length: 17 amino acids. With V trimmed by 5 bases and J by 1 base, 6 bases remained unmatched. Germline V gives CDR1 ENHRY, CDR2 SYGVKD. Assay used: immunoSEQ multiplex PCR; TCRdb lists only in-frame clones, some missing. The sample consists of 70,000 to 100,000 clones, roughly 90% of them appearing once. This entry belongs to a study of OX40 agonist ivuxolimab in advanced cancers. Study-level background: Patients were infused with ivuxolimab every 2 weeks at 0.01 to 10 mg/kg.

The specimen was CD4+ or CD8+ T cells sorted from blood, collected in a trial of the OX40 agonist ivuxolimab. The gene calls are TRBV10-3 and TRBJ2-5; 14 bases align to TRBD2. This receptor was taken from an adult with an advanced solid tumor such as melanoma, head and neck, liver or kidney cancer. DNA for the CDR3: TGTGCCATCAGTCCGGGACTAGCGGGAGCCCTCCAAGAGACCCAGTACTTC. This encodes CAISPGLAGALQETQYF.